This passage covers 10 T cell receptor beta chains from one sample sequenced in a study of shared T cell receptors in the human thymus (dated by TCRdb to the early 2020s). Library preparation was by the immunoSEQ multiplex PCR assay. TCRdb's version of the immuneACCESS table is confined to in-frame rearrangements and falls short of the full clone set. An unresolved V gene accounts for under half of the shortfall where checked; the remainder is of unknown origin. This sample is represented by some 700,000 clones; around 87% of them were singletons. The ten largest clones take up about 0.01% of the sample. These data were also reused for a study on human thymus T cells.

Sequencing input: thymocytes. These TCRs come from a boy in the first two years of life with a congenital heart defect. Donor details come from another sample of the same person, matched by shared clones.

The V gene is TRBV4-3, the J gene TRBJ1-5, with a possible D match to TRBD1 (6 bases). This CDR3 is built from 13 residues. CDR1 and CDR2 from the germline V gene are LGHNA and YSLEER. Between the trimmed V and J ends, which lost 0 bases and 11 bases, there was a span of 11 bases. The DNA of the CDR3 is TGCGCCAGCAGCCAAGATTTGGGGGCAGCCCAGCATTTT. Translated: CASSQDLGAAQHF.

The J gene is TRBJ2-7, the V gene TRBV5-6; 10 bases agree with TRBD2. V lost 0 bases, J lost 7 bases, and 13 bases stayed unmatched. This CDR3 is built from 17 residues. Looked up from germline, CDR1 is SGHDT and CDR2 is YYEEEE. For the CDR3, the DNA is TGTGCCAGCAGCTTGGACGGCCCAGCGGGAGGGCCGAGAGAGCAGTACTTC. Translated: CASSLDGPAGGPREQYF.

V usage is TRBV19 and J usage is TRBJ1-3; unclear D gene. There are 11 residues in the CDR3. The V gene's germline CDR1 is LNHDA and CDR2 SQIVND (reference sequence). V was pared by 10 bases and J by 8 bases, with 12 bases between. DNA of the CDR3: TGTGCCATCCCCGGTCGGGACACCATATATTTT. It encodes CAIPGRDTIYF.

The rearrangement links TRBV6-1 to TRBJ2-1; 8 bases fit TRBD2. There are 16 residues in the CDR3. With V trimmed by 1 base and J by 7 bases, 9 bases remained unmatched. Germline V lookup: CDR1 MNHNS, CDR2 SASEGT. CDR3 residues: CASSEERENRRNEQFF. The CDR3 region has the DNA TGTGCCAGCAGTGAAGAGCGGGAGAATAGGAGGAATGAGCAGTTCTTC.

This clone came up a few times. The chain uses TRBV29-1 and TRBJ2-1, with a possible D match to TRBD1 (6 bases). CDR1 and CDR2 from the germline V gene are SQVTM and ANQGSEA. V shed 0 bases and J shed 12 bases, with 18 bases lying between them. The CDR3 has 14 residues. CDR3: CSVEDLPMFRGQFF. CDR3 nucleotides: TGCAGCGTTGAAGATTTACCCATGTTCAGGGGGCAGTTCTTC.

The chain recombines TRBV11-3 with TRBJ2-3; D possibly corresponds to TRBD2 (5 bases). CDR3 size: 14 residues. The germline CDR1 and CDR2 sequences are SGHNT and YENEEA. V was trimmed by 3 bases and J by 6 bases, leaving 13 bases between them. CDR3 sequence (DNA): TGTGCCAGCAGCTTCCTTTTTTTAGCGGATACGCAGTATTTT. This codes for CASSFLFLADTQYF. Based on the CDR3 plus reference TRBV11-3 and TRBJ2-3, the full variable domain is EAGVVQSPRYKIIEKKQPVAFWCNPISGHNTLYWYLQNLGQGPELLIRYENEEAVDDSQLPKDRFSAERLKGVDSTLKIQPAELGDSAVYLCASSFLFLADTQYFGPGTRLTVL.

This clone was picked up a small number of times. The chain links TRBV10-3 to TRBJ1-5; possibly TRBD1 for D (5 bases). This CDR3 is built from 14 residues. The germline V gene has CDR1 ENHRY and CDR2 SYGVKD. Trimming shortened V by 0 bases and J by 7 bases, and 10 bases separated the two germline ends. CDR3 amino acids: CAISESGGEQPQHF. CDR3 DNA: TGTGCCATCAGTGAGTCGGGGGGGGAACAGCCCCAGCATTTT.

This clone was seen more than once but under ten times. The chain recombines TRBV30 with TRBJ1-5; a weak D match, TRBD1 (6 bases). The germline V gene has CDR1 GTSNPN and CDR2 SVGIG (reference sequence). Trimming removed 2 bases from V and 2 bases from J, with 13 bases in between. The CDR3 extends over 15 amino acids. The CDR3 reads CAWSPPGHCNQPQHF. The CDR3 DNA sequence: TGTGCCTGGAGTCCACCGGGACATTGCAATCAGCCCCAGCATTTT.

This clone came up once. The chain is built from TRBV14 and TRBJ1-2, with D tentatively TRBD1 (6 bases). V was cut by 4 bases and J by 6 bases, with 21 bases left in between. The length of the CDR3 is 16 residues. The V gene's germline CDR1 is SGHDN and CDR2 FVKESK. The CDR3 reads CASSLLGGGSLNGYTF. DNA for the CDR3: TGTGCCAGCAGCCTTCTAGGGGGGGGTAGCTTGAATGGCTACACCTTC.

This clone was observed a few times. The rearrangement joins TRBV15 to TRBJ2-3; D is possibly TRBD2 (6 bases). CDR3 length equals 15 residues. Germline V CDR1 and CDR2: LNHNV, YYDKDF (reference sequence). The germline V and J ends were trimmed by 5 bases and 5 bases, with 17 bases remaining between them. CDR3 sequence: CATSLFSGGEDTQYF. CDR3 bases: TGTGCCACCAGCCTTTTTAGCGGCGGAGAAGATACGCAGTATTTT.